Listed below are T cell receptor beta chains from one sample, sequenced in a study of blood T cells in healthy people across ages. MiXCR was run by TCRdb on the 5' RACE reads, yielding one entry per CDR3 protein. This sample yields about 1.4 million distinct CDR3 sequences, of which 59% are seen a single time; over 6.5% belongs to the top ten. Sequences were obtained from blood. The receptors derive from a man aged 18 to 29 in good health. Both conserved end residues are part of each CDR3. The D gene is left open where the match is weak. Size is stated for part of the rows, as once, few or many counts, or as a class when the clone is expanded.

J gene: TRBJ1-5; clone size: NA; V gene: TRBV4-2; D gene: NA; CDR3 DNA: TGTGCCAGCAGCCAAGACAAGGTGTACAATCAGCCCCAGCATTTT; CDR3 protein: CASSQDKVYNQPQHF
J gene: TRBJ1-1; clone size: NA; V gene: TRBV29-1; D gene: NA; CDR3 DNA: TGCAGCGTTCCTCCAGGGAACACTGAAGCTTTCTTT; CDR3 protein: CSVPPGNTEAFF
J gene: TRBJ1-5; clone size: NA; V gene: TRBV10-3; D gene: NA; CDR3 DNA: TGTGCCATCAGTGGTGGGGATAGCAATCAGCCCCAGCATTTT; CDR3 protein: CAISGGDSNQPQHF
J gene: TRBJ1-4; clone size: NA; V gene: TRBV5-1; D gene: TRBD1; CDR3 DNA: TGCGCCAGCAGCTTGGAGACAGGGGGCGATGGAAAACTGTTTTTT; CDR3 protein: CASSLETGGDGKLFF
J gene: TRBJ2-1; clone size: NA; V gene: TRBV24-1; D gene: TRBD2; CDR3 DNA: TGTGCCACCAGTGGGGGGGGGACCTACAATGAGCAGTTCTTC; CDR3 protein: CATSGGGTYNEQFF
J gene: TRBJ2-7; clone size: NA; V gene: TRBV7-6; D gene: NA; CDR3 DNA: TGTGCCAGCAGCTTAGAAGCGGGCAGCCAAACCTACGAGCAGTACTTC; CDR3 protein: CASSLEAGSQTYEQYF
J gene: TRBJ2-7; clone size: NA; V gene: TRBV20-1; D gene: TRBD1; CDR3 DNA: TGCAGTGCCGGGACAGGGCAAATCTCCTATGAGCAGTACTTC; CDR3 protein: CSAGTGQISYEQYF
J gene: TRBJ2-3; clone size: NA; V gene: TRBV20-1; D gene: NA; CDR3 DNA: TGCAGTGCCGAACTACGACAGGTAGCGACAGATACGCAGTATTTT; CDR3 protein: CSAELRQVATDTQYF
J gene: TRBJ2-1; clone size: NA; V gene: TRBV6-5; D gene: TRBD2; CDR3 DNA: TGTGCCAGCAGTTACGGGACTAGCGGGAACAATGAGCAGTTCTTC; CDR3 protein: CASSYGTSGNNEQFF
J gene: TRBJ2-3; clone size: NA; V gene: TRBV7-9; D gene: NA; CDR3 DNA: TGTGCCAGCAGCACCACAGGGTTGGGAATGATTTCAGATACGCAGTATTTT; CDR3 protein: CASSTTGLGMISDTQYF
J gene: TRBJ2-1; clone size: many; V gene: TRBV5-6; D gene: TRBD2; CDR3 DNA: TGTGCAAGAAAAAAGCGGGGACACAATGAGCAGTTCTTC; CDR3 protein: CARKKRGHNEQFF
J gene: TRBJ2-7; clone size: NA; V gene: TRBV27; D gene: NA; CDR3 DNA: TGTGCCAGCGGGGATGTCTCCGACGAGCAGTACTTC; CDR3 protein: CASGDVSDEQYF
J gene: TRBJ2-5; clone size: NA; V gene: TRBV4-3; D gene: TRBD2; CDR3 DNA: TGCGCCAGCAGCCAAGATCTGGTGGCGGGGGAAGTCCAAGAGACCCAGTACTTC; CDR3 protein: CASSQDLVAGEVQETQYF
J gene: TRBJ2-1; clone size: few; V gene: TRBV7-9; D gene: NA; CDR3 DNA: TGTGCCAGCATCCAGCTCGCAGAACCCAATGAGCAGTTCTTC; CDR3 protein: CASIQLAEPNEQFF
J gene: TRBJ2-1; clone size: few; V gene: TRBV3-1; D gene: TRBD2; CDR3 DNA: TGTGCCAGCAGCCCCCTTAGCGGGAGTGGTCATGAGCAGTTCTTC; CDR3 protein: CASSPLSGSGHEQFF
J gene: TRBJ2-2; clone size: NA; V gene: TRBV20-1; D gene: NA; CDR3 DNA: TGCAGTGCTAGTCAGGACAGGAACACCGGGGAGCTGTTTTTT; CDR3 protein: CSASQDRNTGELFF
J gene: TRBJ2-4; clone size: NA; V gene: TRBV2; D gene: NA; CDR3 DNA: TGTGCCAGCAGTACGGGACTAAACATTCAGTACTTC; CDR3 protein: CASSTGLNIQYF
J gene: TRBJ1-2; clone size: NA; V gene: TRBV29-1; D gene: NA; CDR3 DNA: TGCAGCGTTACCCAGGGACGGGAAAACTATGGCTACACCTTC; CDR3 protein: CSVTQGRENYGYTF
J gene: TRBJ2-7; clone size: few; V gene: TRBV12-3/TRBV12-4; D gene: NA; CDR3 DNA: TGTGCCAGCAGTTTAGGGGGGACGGATCACTACGAGCAGTACTTC; CDR3 protein: CASSLGGTDHYEQYF
J gene: TRBJ2-7; clone size: NA; V gene: TRBV4-1; D gene: NA; CDR3 DNA: TGCGCCAGCAGCCAAGAACCTCAGGCCTCCTGCGAGCAGTACTTC; CDR3 protein: CASSQEPQASCEQYF
J gene: TRBJ2-1; clone size: NA; V gene: TRBV7-9; D gene: NA; CDR3 DNA: TGTGCCAGCTCCAACCAGGGGGGTGGAGATGAGCAGTTCTTC; CDR3 protein: CASSNQGGGDEQFF
J gene: TRBJ1-5; clone size: NA; V gene: TRBV6-5; D gene: NA; CDR3 DNA: TGTGCCAGCAGTTACGGGGAGAATCAGCCCCAGCATTTT; CDR3 protein: CASSYGENQPQHF
J gene: TRBJ2-1; clone size: NA; V gene: TRBV29-1; D gene: NA; CDR3 DNA: TGCAGCGTTGAAGGTGACGGACTCTCGAGCAATGAGCAGTTCTTC; CDR3 protein: CSVEGDGLSSNEQFF
J gene: TRBJ2-7; clone size: NA; V gene: TRBV6-2/TRBV6-3; D gene: NA; CDR3 DNA: TGTGCCAGCAGTTCCGGGCCTTTAAAATCCTACGAGCAGTACTTC; CDR3 protein: CASSSGPLKSYEQYF
J gene: TRBJ2-1; clone size: NA; V gene: TRBV7-9; D gene: NA; CDR3 DNA: TGTGCCAGCAGCCGGACAGCTTCCAGAAATGAGCAGTTCTTC; CDR3 protein: CASSRTASRNEQFF
J gene: TRBJ2-5; clone size: NA; V gene: TRBV9; D gene: TRBD2; CDR3 DNA: TGTGCCAGCAGTGGTTGGACTAGCGGCTACCAAGAGACCCAGTACTTC; CDR3 protein: CASSGWTSGYQETQYF
J gene: TRBJ2-6; clone size: few; V gene: TRBV7-2; D gene: TRBD2; CDR3 DNA: TGTGCCAGCAGCCTCAGCGGGAGTCGGGCCAACGTCCTGACTTTC; CDR3 protein: CASSLSGSRANVLTF
J gene: TRBJ1-2; clone size: NA; V gene: TRBV29-1; D gene: NA; CDR3 DNA: TGCAGCGTTAGTGACTTATATGGCTACACCTTC; CDR3 protein: CSVSDLYGYTF
J gene: TRBJ2-7; clone size: NA; V gene: TRBV20-1; D gene: NA; CDR3 DNA: TGCAGTGCTCCGAAGGCGGGAATTTCCTACGAGCAGTACTTC; CDR3 protein: CSAPKAGISYEQYF
J gene: TRBJ2-5; clone size: NA; V gene: TRBV10-3; D gene: NA; CDR3 DNA: TGTGCCATCAGTGGGACGGACCAAGAGACCCAGTACTTT; CDR3 protein: CAISGTDQETQYF
J gene: TRBJ1-6; clone size: NA; V gene: TRBV7-2; D gene: NA; CDR3 DNA: TGTGCCAGCAGCTCCTCGGGGACGGAGAATTCACCCCTCCACTTT; CDR3 protein: CASSSSGTENSPLHF
J gene: TRBJ2-5; clone size: NA; V gene: TRBV7-9; D gene: NA; CDR3 DNA: TGTGCCAGCAGCTTCGGAACAGGGCCGGAAGAGACCCAGTACTTC; CDR3 protein: CASSFGTGPEETQYF
J gene: TRBJ2-3; clone size: NA; V gene: TRBV5-5; D gene: NA; CDR3 DNA: TGTGCCAGCAGCTTTTACACAGACCTTAAGGATACGCAGTATTTT; CDR3 protein: CASSFYTDLKDTQYF
J gene: TRBJ2-7; clone size: NA; V gene: TRBV12-3/TRBV12-4; D gene: NA; CDR3 DNA: TGTGCCAGCAGTTTACCGGAGGGATTGGGAGAGCAGTACTTC; CDR3 protein: CASSLPEGLGEQYF
J gene: TRBJ2-3; clone size: NA; V gene: TRBV5-1; D gene: NA; CDR3 DNA: TGCGCCAGCAGCTTGGTTTCGCGTGGGAACACAGATACGCAGTATTTT; CDR3 protein: CASSLVSRGNTDTQYF
J gene: TRBJ2-7; clone size: NA; V gene: TRBV3-1; D gene: NA; CDR3 DNA: TGTGCCAGCAGCCCGGACAGTGGCAGAAGCGAGCAGTACTTC; CDR3 protein: CASSPDSGRSEQYF
J gene: TRBJ1-5; clone size: NA; V gene: TRBV10-3; D gene: NA; CDR3 DNA: TGTGCCATCAGTGAAGGGGGTCTCAATCAGCCCCAGCATTTT; CDR3 protein: CAISEGGLNQPQHF
J gene: TRBJ2-7; clone size: few; V gene: TRBV4-1; D gene: NA; CDR3 DNA: TGCGCCAGCAGCCTCGGGGAGGGGGCCGGTTCCTACGAGCAGTACTTC; CDR3 protein: CASSLGEGAGSYEQYF
J gene: TRBJ2-2; clone size: NA; V gene: TRBV10-2; D gene: TRBD2; CDR3 DNA: TGCGCCAGCAGTGCAGCAGGACTAGCGGGGCAATCGAACACCGGGGAGCTGTTTTTT; CDR3 protein: CASSAAGLAGQSNTGELFF
J gene: TRBJ2-2; clone size: NA; V gene: TRBV11-1; D gene: NA; CDR3 DNA: TGTGCCAGCAGCCATCGCACCGGGGAGCTGTTTTTT; CDR3 protein: CASSHRTGELFF
J gene: TRBJ2-5; clone size: NA; V gene: TRBV6-1; D gene: NA; CDR3 DNA: TGTGCTATTACGGGTTGGGGAGAAGAGACCCAGTACTTC; CDR3 protein: CAITGWGEETQYF
J gene: TRBJ2-5; clone size: NA; V gene: TRBV7-8; D gene: NA; CDR3 DNA: TGTGCCAGCAGCCCTAGCGTGTTTTACAATGAGCAGTACTTC; CDR3 protein: CASSPSVFYNEQYF
J gene: TRBJ1-5; clone size: few; V gene: TRBV27; D gene: NA; CDR3 DNA: TGTGCCAGCAGTTCCGGGACAAATTATTATAGCAATCAGCCCCAGCATTTT; CDR3 protein: CASSSGTNYYSNQPQHF
J gene: TRBJ2-7; clone size: NA; V gene: TRBV12-3/TRBV12-4; D gene: NA; CDR3 DNA: TGTGCCAGCGGTAGACAGAGGGGCTACGAGCAGTACTTC; CDR3 protein: CASGRQRGYEQYF
J gene: TRBJ1-4; clone size: NA; V gene: TRBV11-2; D gene: NA; CDR3 DNA: TGTGCCAGCAGTCCTGTCGGGGGTGCAGGTGAAAAACTGTTTTTT; CDR3 protein: CASSPVGGAGEKLFF
J gene: TRBJ2-7; clone size: few; V gene: TRBV5-1; D gene: NA; CDR3 DNA: TGCGCCAGCAGCTTGTCGGCTGGAACCTACGAGCAGTACTTC; CDR3 protein: CASSLSAGTYEQYF
J gene: TRBJ1-1; clone size: NA; V gene: TRBV20-1; D gene: NA; CDR3 DNA: TGCAGCCAGTACACGAGCACTGAAGCTTTCTTT; CDR3 protein: CSQYTSTEAFF
J gene: TRBJ2-3; clone size: few; V gene: TRBV10-2; D gene: NA; CDR3 DNA: TGCGCCAGCAGTGAGTGGGGCAGCAGGAGCACAGATACGCAGTATTTT; CDR3 protein: CASSEWGSRSTDTQYF
J gene: TRBJ2-3; clone size: NA; V gene: TRBV7-2; D gene: NA; CDR3 DNA: TGTGCCAGCAGATACCCCGGGGATACGCAGTATTTT; CDR3 protein: CASRYPGDTQYF
J gene: TRBJ2-7; clone size: NA; V gene: TRBV28; D gene: NA; CDR3 DNA: TGTGCCAGCAGTTTTGACAGTGGGGCTCGCGAGCAGTACTTC; CDR3 protein: CASSFDSGAREQYF
J gene: TRBJ2-3; clone size: NA; V gene: TRBV12-5; D gene: NA; CDR3 DNA: TGTGCTAGTGGTTTGTACCCTTCCAGGGAGAAGAGGGATACGCAGTATTTT; CDR3 protein: CASGLYPSREKRDTQYF
J gene: TRBJ2-1; clone size: many; V gene: TRBV29-1; D gene: TRBD2; CDR3 DNA: TGCAGCGTCCAAAGCGGGAGTGGCCCCTACAATGAGCAGTTCTTC; CDR3 protein: CSVQSGSGPYNEQFF
J gene: TRBJ1-2; clone size: NA; V gene: TRBV9; D gene: NA; CDR3 DNA: TGTGCCAGCAGCGTAGAGAGGGGGGGTAACTATGGCTACACCTTC; CDR3 protein: CASSVERGGNYGYTF